This T cell receptor (beta chain) was retrieved from a study of shared T cell receptors in the human thymus (dated by TCRdb to the early 2020s). The study in broad terms: The study investigated the way shared, self-reactive T-cell receptor alpha chains are produced in the human thymus.

With respect to this clone: The target of this receptor is not known. Base qualities are not provided; no much larger clone lies one nucleotide away.

Library generation was performed with the immunoSEQ multiplex PCR assay. TCRdb stores this immuneACCESS table with in-frame sequences only. Part of the clones is absent; in the studies checked, under half of the shortfall reflects unresolved V genes, and no reason is known for the rest. The sample contains some 640,000 clones, around 87% of them found a single time. Together, the top ten hold just under 0.0095% of the sample. Its CDR3 holds 15 amino acids, cysteine through phenylalanine. The entry retains the CDR3 DNA only, 45 bases that are in frame from base 1. CDR1 and CDR2, looked up from the germline V gene, are SGHDN and FVKESK. V loses 0 bases of germline sequence and J loses 7 bases, and the interval between the two ends is 12 bases. The sample was also reused in another study, on human thymus T cells. In that second paper, the authors write: The donors were immunologically healthy infants in Finland who had open corrective cardiac surgery for congenital heart defects. The thymus tissue came from surgical resects taken out during corrective cardiac surgery. Usage of V and J gene segments appeared to be biased in both the thymic and the peripheral blood repertoires. The related research reported highly overlapping thymic TCR repertoires among unrelated individuals. The study used seven to nine infant thymus samples plus four related peripheral blood samples to characterize TCR alpha and beta repertoires. Donor ages ranged from about 7 to 244 days, and the cohort comprised about six male and a couple of female infants. Thymocytes were mechanically released from the tissue and were stored as pellets of roughly 10-32 million cells at -70 degrees C. A QIAsymphony instrument was used to extract genomic DNA from frozen cell pellets. TCRB and TCRAD loci were amplified from a standardized quantity of quality-controlled genomic DNA using the immunoSEQ multiplex PCR assay. The V(D)J region was spanned by amplicons of a length sufficient to cover the CDR3 and to identify V and J genes. Amplicon sequencing was performed on an Illumina platform through the commercial immunoSEQ service. Corrections for primer bias and sequencing errors followed previously described methods, while TCRAD and TCRB definitions were based on the IMGT database. Repertoires were analysed with immunoSEQ Analyzer 3.0 and VDJTools, covering basic statistics, V/J segment usage, diversity estimates, rarefaction and pairwise overlap. Chao1, ChaoE, Efron-Thisted, Shannon and inverse Simpson indices were used to estimate diversity, which was also estimated on datasets down-sampled to the smallest sample. Repertoire overlap was determined by strict matching of CDR3 nucleotide sequence, V gene and J gene, and Jaccard-based multidimensional scaling clustering was applied. On average, thymus samples gave 750,000 to 950,000 unique TCRB clonotypes, whereas blood samples gave about 92,000.

This TCR derives from a boy under three years old with a congenital heart defect. Donor details come from another sample of the same person, matched by shared clones. Sequenced sample: thymocytes. The sequence is built from TRBV14 and TRBJ1-4; the D gene is perhaps TRBD1, from 6 matching bases. CDR3 reads: CASSQDGQGPEKLFF. The DNA sequence is TGTGCCAGCAGCCAAGACGGCCAGGGGCCTGAAAAACTGTTTTTT.